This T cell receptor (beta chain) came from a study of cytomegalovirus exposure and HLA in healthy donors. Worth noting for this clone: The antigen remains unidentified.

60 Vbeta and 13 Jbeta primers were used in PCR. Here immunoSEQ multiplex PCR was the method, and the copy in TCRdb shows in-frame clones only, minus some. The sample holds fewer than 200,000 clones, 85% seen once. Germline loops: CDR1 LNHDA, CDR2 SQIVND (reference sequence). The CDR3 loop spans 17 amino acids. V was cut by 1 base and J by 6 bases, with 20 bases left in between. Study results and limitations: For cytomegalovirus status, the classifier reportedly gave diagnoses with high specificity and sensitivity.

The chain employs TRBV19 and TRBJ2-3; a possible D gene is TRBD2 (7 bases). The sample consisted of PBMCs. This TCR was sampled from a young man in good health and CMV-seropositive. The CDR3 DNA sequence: TGTGCCAGTAGTATAGGTCTTGGGGGGGCGTTCAGGGATACGCAGTATTTT. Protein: CASSIGLGGAFRDTQYF.